This TCR beta chain stems from a study of T cells in women clearing cervical HPV infection. Whole-study results and caveats: Repertoire richness, not evenness, was significantly elevated in CIN3+ cases versus controls.

Comment on this clone: Its matching antigen is unknown.

TCRdb keeps only in-frame clones here, not all; method: immunoSEQ multiplex PCR. The ten most abundant clones cover 3.5% to 4.5% of a sample with fewer than 30,000 clones. The sequencing sample was made of blood buffy coat. The clonotype was recovered from a woman between 18 and 70 years old with a cervical HPV16 infection that either progressed to CIN3+ or cleared (not recorded which).

Here the CDR3 reads CSAISGDHYNEQFF. CDR3 DNA, as far as it was read: TGCAGTGCAATTAGCGGGGATCACTACAATGAG. V and J are TRBV20-1 and TRBJ2-1, with 8 positions matching TRBD2. The read falls 3 residues short of the CDR3 end, and the missing part is taken from the germline J gene. This CDR3 comprises 14 residues. J gave up 3 bases and V 6 bases, and 7 bases lay outside the gene matches. CDR1 is DFQATT and CDR2 is SNEGSKA in the germline V gene (reference sequence).